These 7 T cell receptor beta chains were all obtained from the same sample, sequenced in a study of early T cells in non-severe SARS-CoV-2 infection (dated by TCRdb to the early 2020s). The library was made by 5' RACE. Reads for this sample came from a NextSeq 500. The public reads were run again by TCRdb, first through fastp at Q25 and then through MiXCR, and only productive beta chains were kept. Each record represents a unique CDR3 protein, reported with the most common genes and DNA among its rows. Present in this sample are tens of thousands of distinct CDR3 sequences, about 13% of which were seen just once. Of the sample, over 6.5% is held by the ten largest clones. The sequenced sample was whole blood. The receptors derive from an adult who was a healthcare worker with PCR-confirmed SARS-CoV-2 infection or an uninfected control (not recorded which).

This clonotype was counted a few times. The rearrangement uses TRBV6-6 and TRBJ2-2; TRBD1 might be the D (6 bases). The CDR3 totals 14 residues. The V and J ends lost 2 bases and 5 bases respectively, with 9 bases between them. Germline lookup yields CDR1 MNHNY and CDR2 SVGAGI (reference sequence). In nucleotides, the CDR3 is TGTGCCAGCAGTTACACAGGGAGTACCGGGGAGCTGTTTTTT. Protein product: CASSYTGSTGELFF.

DNA of the CDR3: TGTGCCAGCTCACCAGGGTGGGCCTCTAGCACAGATACGCAGTATTTT. It codes for CASSPGWASSTDTQYF. The rearrangement uses TRBV18 and TRBJ2-3; no reliable D call. Trimming stripped 2 bases from V and 0 bases from J, with 12 bases between. The CDR3 sequence is 16 residues long. Germline V gene lookup returns CDR1 KGHSH and CDR2 LQKENI.

This clonotype was observed many times. The chain is built from TRBV6-2 or TRBV6-3 and TRBJ2-6; 8 bases line up with TRBD1. The CDR3 is 18 amino acids. Germline-derived CDR1 and CDR2 are MNHEY and SVGEGT. The V and J ends lost 5 bases and 0 bases, in that order; junction bases with no gene match: 9. The CDR3 DNA is TGTGCCAGCAGTCCTCGACAGGGGACACTCTCTGGGGCCAACGTCCTGACTTTC. It codes for CASSPRQGTLSGANVLTF.

The sample holds a few counts of this clonotype. This sequence joins TRBV20-1 and TRBJ2-3, with D perhaps TRBD1 (6 bases). V lost 1 base and J 1 base, leaving 12 bases between the germline ends. The CDR3 extends over 15 amino acids. Germline CDR1 and CDR2: DFQATT and SNEGSKA (reference sequence). As DNA, the CDR3 is TGCAGTGCTAGAGGGGCAGGGGCCGGCACAGATACGCAGTATTTT. Its protein product is CSARGAGAGTDTQYF.

This chain connects TRBV6-6 to TRBJ2-5, with 7 bases fitting TRBD1. CDR1 is MNHNY, CDR2 SVGAGI, per germline (reference sequence). This CDR3 contains 17 residues. After removal of 2 bases from V and 2 bases from J, the junction contained 11 bases not matched to a gene. The CDR3 spells CASSYTHWTGSQETQYF. Here the CDR3 DNA reads TGTGCCAGCAGTTACACCCACTGGACAGGATCACAAGAGACCCAGTACTTC.

The rearrangement joins TRBV25-1 to TRBJ2-1; TRBD2 matches 15 bases. The V segment lost 6 bases and the J segment 5 bases; nucleotides outside the gene matches: 8. The CDR3 is made up of 17 amino acids. Per the germline V gene, CDR1 is MGHDK and CDR2 is SYGVNS. CDR3 sequence reads: CASSHLGLAGGNNEQFF. In DNA, the CDR3 is TGTGCCAGCAGCCACCTGGGACTAGCGGGAGGAAACAATGAGCAGTTCTTC.

The rearrangement links TRBV29-1 to TRBJ1-1, with D possibly matching TRBD1 (6 bases). The CDR3 is made up of 13 amino acids. V shed 6 bases and J shed 1 base, with 12 bases lying between them. CDR1 SQVTM and CDR2 ANQGSEA come from the germline V gene. The CDR3 loop is CSVSEQGNTEAFF. In DNA form, the CDR3 reads TGCAGCGTCAGTGAACAGGGGAACACTGAAGCTTTCTTT.